The present T cell receptor (beta chain) was sequenced within a study of cytomegalovirus exposure and HLA in healthy donors. Notes on the study in general: Later analysis revealed greater clonal expansion in HLA-associated TCR beta chains than in equally common others. TCR beta sequences reportedly predicted most subjects' HLA-A and HLA-B alleles accurately. Indistinguishability led to the exclusion of some V segments, TRBV6-2 and TRBV6-3 included.

This clone was recorded a few times. Its antigen is currently unknown. The PCR had 60 Vbeta and 13 Jbeta primers. Generated by immunoSEQ multiplex PCR, the TCRdb table keeps only in-frame clones and is missing some. The data show around 150,000 clones, roughly three quarters seen once. The CDR3 length is 15 residues. The V end was cut by 4 bases, the J end by 2 bases, with 13 bases between. From germline, CDR1 is KGHSH and CDR2 LQKENI. Participants comprised healthy donors of bone marrow. The specimen was PBMCs. V and J are TRBV18 and TRBJ2-3; D might be TRBD1 (6 bases). This clonotype was obtained from a man aged 25 to 45 in good health and CMV-seronegative. For the CDR3, the DNA is TGTGCCAGCTCACAGGCACAGGGCTACACAGATACGCAGTATTTT. Translated: CASSQAQGYTDTQYF.